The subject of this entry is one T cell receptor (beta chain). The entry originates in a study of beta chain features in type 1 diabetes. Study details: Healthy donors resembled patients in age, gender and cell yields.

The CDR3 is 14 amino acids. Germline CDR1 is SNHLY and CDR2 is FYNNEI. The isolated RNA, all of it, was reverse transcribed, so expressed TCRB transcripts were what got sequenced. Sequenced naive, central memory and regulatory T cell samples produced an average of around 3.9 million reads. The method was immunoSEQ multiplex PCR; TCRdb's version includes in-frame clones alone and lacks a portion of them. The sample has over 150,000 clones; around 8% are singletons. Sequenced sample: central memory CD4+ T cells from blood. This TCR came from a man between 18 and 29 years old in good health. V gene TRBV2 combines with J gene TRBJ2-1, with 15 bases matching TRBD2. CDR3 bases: TGTGCAAGAAATTCGGGACTAGCGGGAGGAAGGGTGTTCTTC. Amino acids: CARNSGLAGGRVFF. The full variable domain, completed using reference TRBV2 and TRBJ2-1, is EPEVTQTPSHQVTQMGQEVILRCVPISNHLYFYWYRQILGQKVEFLVSFYNNEISEKSEIFDDQFSVERPDGSNFTLKIRSTKLEDSAMYFCARNSGLAGGRVFFGPGTRLTVL.